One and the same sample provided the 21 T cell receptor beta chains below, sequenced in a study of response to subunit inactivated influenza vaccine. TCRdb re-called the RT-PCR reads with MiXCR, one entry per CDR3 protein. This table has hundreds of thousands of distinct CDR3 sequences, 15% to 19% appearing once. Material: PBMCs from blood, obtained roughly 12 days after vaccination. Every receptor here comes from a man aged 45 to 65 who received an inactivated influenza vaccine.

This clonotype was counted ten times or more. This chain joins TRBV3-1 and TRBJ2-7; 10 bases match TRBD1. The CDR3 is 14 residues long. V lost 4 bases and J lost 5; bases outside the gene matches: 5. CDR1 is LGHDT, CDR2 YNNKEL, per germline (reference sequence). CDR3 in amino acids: CASSPRDRGNEQYF. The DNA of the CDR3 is TGTGCCAGCAGCCCCCGGGACAGGGGAAACGAGCAGTACTTC.

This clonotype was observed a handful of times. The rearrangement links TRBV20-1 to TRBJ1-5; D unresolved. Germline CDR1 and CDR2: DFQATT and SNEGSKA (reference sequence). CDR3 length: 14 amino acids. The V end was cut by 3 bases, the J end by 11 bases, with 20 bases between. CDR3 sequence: CSARKTADNQAQHF. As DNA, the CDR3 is TGCAGTGCTAGGAAGACGGCCGATAACCAGGCCCAGCATTTT.

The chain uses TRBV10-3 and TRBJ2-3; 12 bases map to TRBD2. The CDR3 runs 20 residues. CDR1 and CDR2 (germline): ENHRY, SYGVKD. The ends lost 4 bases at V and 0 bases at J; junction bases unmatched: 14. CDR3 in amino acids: CAISALWTSGKLSSTDTQYF. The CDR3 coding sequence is TGTGCCATCAGTGCCCTCTGGACTAGCGGGAAATTATCTAGCACAGATACGCAGTATTTT.

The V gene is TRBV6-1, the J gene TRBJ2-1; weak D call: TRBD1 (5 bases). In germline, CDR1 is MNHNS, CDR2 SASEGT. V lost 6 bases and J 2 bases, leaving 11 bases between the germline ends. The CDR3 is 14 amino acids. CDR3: CASSRQLPYNEQFF. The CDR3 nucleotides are TGTGCCAGCAGCCGACAGCTACCCTACAATGAGCAGTTCTTC.

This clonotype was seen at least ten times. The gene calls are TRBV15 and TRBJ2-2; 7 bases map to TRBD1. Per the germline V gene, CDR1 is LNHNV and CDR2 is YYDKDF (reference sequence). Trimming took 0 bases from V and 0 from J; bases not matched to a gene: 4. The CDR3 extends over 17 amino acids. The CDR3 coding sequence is TGTGCCACCAGCAGAGATAGGACAGGAGCGAACACCGGGGAGCTGTTTTTT. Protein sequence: CATSRDRTGANTGELFF.

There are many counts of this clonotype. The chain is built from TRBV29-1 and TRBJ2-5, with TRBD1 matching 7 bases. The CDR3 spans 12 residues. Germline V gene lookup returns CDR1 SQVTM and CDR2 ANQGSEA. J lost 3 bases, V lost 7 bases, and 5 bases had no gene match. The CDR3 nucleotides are TGCAGCGAACAGGGGAAAGAAGAGACCCAGTACTTC. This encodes CSEQGKEETQYF.

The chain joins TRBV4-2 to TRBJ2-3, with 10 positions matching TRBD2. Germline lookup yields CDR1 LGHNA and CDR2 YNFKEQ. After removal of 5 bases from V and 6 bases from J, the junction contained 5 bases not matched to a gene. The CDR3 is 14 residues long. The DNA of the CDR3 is TGTGCCAGCAGCACACGGACTAGCGGCGATACGCAGTATTTT. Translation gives CASSTRTSGDTQYF.

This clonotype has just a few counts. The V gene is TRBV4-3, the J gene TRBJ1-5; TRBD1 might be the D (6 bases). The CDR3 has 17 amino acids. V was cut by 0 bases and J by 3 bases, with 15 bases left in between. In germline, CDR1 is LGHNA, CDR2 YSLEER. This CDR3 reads CASSQDWAGEDNQPQHF. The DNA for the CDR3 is TGCGCCAGCAGCCAAGATTGGGCAGGGGAGGACAATCAGCCCCAGCATTTT.

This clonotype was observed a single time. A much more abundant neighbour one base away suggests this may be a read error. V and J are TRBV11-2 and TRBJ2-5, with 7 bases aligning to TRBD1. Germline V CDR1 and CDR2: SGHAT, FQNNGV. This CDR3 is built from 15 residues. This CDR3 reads CASSRGQTIQETQCF. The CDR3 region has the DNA TGTGCCAGCAGCCGGGGACAGACCATACAAGAGACCCAGTGCTTC. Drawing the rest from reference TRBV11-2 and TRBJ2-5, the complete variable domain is EAGVAQSPRYKIIEKRQSVAFWCNPISGHATLYWYQQILGQGPKLLIQFQNNGVVDDSQLPKDRFSAERLKGVDSTLKIQPAKLEDSAVYLCASSRGQTIQETQCFGPGTRLLVL.

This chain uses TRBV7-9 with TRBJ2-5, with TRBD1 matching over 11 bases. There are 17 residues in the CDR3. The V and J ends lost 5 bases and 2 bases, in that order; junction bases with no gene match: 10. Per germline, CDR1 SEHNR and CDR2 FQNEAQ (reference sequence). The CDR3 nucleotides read TGTGCCAGCAGCCCTAGGGTCGGGACAGGGGGTCAAGAGACCCAGTACTTC. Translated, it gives CASSPRVGTGGQETQYF.

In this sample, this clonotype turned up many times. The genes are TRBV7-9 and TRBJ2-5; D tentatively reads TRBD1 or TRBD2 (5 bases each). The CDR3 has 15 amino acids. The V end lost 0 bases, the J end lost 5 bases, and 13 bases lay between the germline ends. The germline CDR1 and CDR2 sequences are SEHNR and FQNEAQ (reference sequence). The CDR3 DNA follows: TGTGCCAGCAGCTTAGCCGAGGGGAAGTGGGAGACCCAGTACTTC. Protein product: CASSLAEGKWETQYF.

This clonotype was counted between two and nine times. The CDR3 nucleotides read TGCAGTGCTAGCCGCCAGCAAACAGATACGCAGTATTTT. It specifies CSASRQQTDTQYF. The chain links TRBV20-1 to TRBJ2-3; D not certain. Trimming cost V 3 bases and J 3 bases, with 10 bases left between them. CDR3 length: 13 residues. CDR1 is DFQATT and CDR2 is SNEGSKA in the germline V gene (reference sequence).

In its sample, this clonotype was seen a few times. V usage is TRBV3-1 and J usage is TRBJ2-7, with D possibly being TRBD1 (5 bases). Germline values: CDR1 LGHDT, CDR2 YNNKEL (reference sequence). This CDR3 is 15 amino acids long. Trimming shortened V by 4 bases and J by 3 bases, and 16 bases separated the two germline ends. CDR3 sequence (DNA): TGTGCCAGCAGCCGGGCGCCAGGGCGCTTCTACGAGCAGTACTTC. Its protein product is CASSRAPGRFYEQYF.

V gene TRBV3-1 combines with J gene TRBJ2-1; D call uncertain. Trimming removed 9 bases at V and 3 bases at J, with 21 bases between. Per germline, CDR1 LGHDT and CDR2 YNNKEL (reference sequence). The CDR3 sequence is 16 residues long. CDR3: CASGPPPPKFYNEQFF. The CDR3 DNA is TGTGCCAGTGGTCCACCGCCGCCAAAATTCTACAATGAGCAGTTCTTC.

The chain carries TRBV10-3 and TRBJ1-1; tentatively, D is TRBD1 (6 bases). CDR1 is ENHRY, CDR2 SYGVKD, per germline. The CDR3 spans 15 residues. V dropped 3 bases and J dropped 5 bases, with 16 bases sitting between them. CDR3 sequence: CAISDPGVWETEAFF. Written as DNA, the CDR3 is TGTGCCATCAGTGACCCAGGGGTTTGGGAAACTGAAGCTTTCTTT.

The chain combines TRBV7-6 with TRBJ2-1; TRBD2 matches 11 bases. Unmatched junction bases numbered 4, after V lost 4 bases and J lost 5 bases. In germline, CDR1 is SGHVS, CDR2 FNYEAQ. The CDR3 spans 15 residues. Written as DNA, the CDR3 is TGTGCCAGCAGCTCCGGACTAGCGGGCCACAATGAGCAGTTCTTC. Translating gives CASSSGLAGHNEQFF.

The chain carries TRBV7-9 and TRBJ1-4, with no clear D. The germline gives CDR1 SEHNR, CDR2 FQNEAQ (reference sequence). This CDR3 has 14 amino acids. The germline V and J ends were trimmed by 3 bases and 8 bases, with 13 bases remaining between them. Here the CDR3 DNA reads TGTGCCAGCAGCTTCTCTATTAATAGCGAAAAACTGTTTTTT. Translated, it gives CASSFSINSEKLFF.

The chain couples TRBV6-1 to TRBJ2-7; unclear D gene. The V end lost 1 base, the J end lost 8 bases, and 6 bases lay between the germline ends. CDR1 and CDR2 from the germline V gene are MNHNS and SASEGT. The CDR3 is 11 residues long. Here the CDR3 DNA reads TGTGCCAGCAGTGAAGGGGTTAAGCAGTACTTC. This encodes CASSEGVKQYF.

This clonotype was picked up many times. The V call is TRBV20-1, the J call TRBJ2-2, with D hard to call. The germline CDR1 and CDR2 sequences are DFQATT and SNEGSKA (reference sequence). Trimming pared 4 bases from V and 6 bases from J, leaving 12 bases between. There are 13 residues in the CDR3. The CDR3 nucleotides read TGCAGTGCTAACCAAGTAAACGCCGGGGAGCTGTTTTTT. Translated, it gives CSANQVNAGELFF.

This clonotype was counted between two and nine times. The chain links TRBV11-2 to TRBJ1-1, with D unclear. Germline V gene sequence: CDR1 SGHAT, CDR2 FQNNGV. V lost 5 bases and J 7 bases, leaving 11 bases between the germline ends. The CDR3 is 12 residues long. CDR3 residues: CASSQWVGEAFF. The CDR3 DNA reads TGTGCCAGCAGCCAGTGGGTTGGTGAAGCTTTCTTT.

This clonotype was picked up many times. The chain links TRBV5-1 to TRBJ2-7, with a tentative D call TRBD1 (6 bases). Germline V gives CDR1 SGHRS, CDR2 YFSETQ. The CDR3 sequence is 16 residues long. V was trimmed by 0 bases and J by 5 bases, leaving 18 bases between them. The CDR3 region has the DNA TGCGCCAGCAGCTTGGGTTCGGGACACAATCCCCACGAGCAGTACTTC. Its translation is CASSLGSGHNPHEQYF.